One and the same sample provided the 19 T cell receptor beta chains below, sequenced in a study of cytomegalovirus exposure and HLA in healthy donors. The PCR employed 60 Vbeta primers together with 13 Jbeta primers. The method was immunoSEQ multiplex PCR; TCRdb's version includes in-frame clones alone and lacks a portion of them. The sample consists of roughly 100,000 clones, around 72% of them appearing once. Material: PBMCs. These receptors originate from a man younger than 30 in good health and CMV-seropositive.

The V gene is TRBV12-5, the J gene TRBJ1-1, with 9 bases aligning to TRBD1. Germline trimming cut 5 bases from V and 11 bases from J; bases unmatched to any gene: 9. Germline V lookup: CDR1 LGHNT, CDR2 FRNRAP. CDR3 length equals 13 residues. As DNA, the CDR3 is TGTGCTAGTGGTCCGGTTAGGACAGGGGCGGCTTTCTTT. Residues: CASGPVRTGAAFF.

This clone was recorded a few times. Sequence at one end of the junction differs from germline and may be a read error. As DNA, the CDR3 is TGTTCCAGCCTCAGGGACTACAATGAGCAGTTCTTC. Translated, it gives CSSLRDYNEQFF. The chain has TRBV7-9 and TRBJ2-1; tentatively, D is TRBD1 (5 bases). Germline CDR1 SEHNR, CDR2 FQNEAQ (reference sequence). The CDR3 sequence is 12 residues long.

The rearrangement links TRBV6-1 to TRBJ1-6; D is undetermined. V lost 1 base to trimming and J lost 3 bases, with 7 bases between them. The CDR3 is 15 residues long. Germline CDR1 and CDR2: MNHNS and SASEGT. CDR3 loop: CASSEEAYYNSPLHF. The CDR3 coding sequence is TGTGCCAGCAGTGAAGAAGCGTACTATAATTCACCCCTCCACTTT.

The CDR3 DNA follows: TGCGCCAGCAGTGGCCCCCCTAGCGGGGGATACGAGCAGTACTTC. The encoded protein is CASSGPPSGGYEQYF. The rearrangement uses TRBV10-2 and TRBJ2-7; TRBD2 aligns across 10 bases. CDR3 size: 15 residues. The V gene end was trimmed by 4 bases and the J gene end by 4 bases; junction bases not matched to a gene: 7. Germline V gene lookup returns CDR1 WSHSY and CDR2 SAAADI.

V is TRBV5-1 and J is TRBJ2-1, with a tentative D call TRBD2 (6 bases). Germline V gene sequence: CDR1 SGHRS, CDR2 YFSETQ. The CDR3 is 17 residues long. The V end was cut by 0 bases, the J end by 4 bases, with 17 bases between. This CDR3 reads CASSLAGGGPLYNEQFF. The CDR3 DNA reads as TGCGCCAGCAGCTTGGCCGGGGGAGGCCCACTATACAATGAGCAGTTCTTC.

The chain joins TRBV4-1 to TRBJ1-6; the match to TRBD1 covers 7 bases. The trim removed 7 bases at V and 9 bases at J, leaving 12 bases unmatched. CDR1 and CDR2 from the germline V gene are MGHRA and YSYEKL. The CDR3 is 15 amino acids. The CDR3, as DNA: TGCGCCAGCACCTCGGCCGGGACAGCAAGTTCACCCCTCCACTTT. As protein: CASTSAGTASSPLHF.

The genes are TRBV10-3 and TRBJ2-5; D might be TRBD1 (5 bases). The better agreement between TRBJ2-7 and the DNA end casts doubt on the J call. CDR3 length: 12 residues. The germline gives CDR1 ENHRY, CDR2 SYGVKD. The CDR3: CAISDSSYEQYF. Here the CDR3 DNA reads TGTGCCATCAGCGACAGCTCCTACGAGCAGTACTTC.

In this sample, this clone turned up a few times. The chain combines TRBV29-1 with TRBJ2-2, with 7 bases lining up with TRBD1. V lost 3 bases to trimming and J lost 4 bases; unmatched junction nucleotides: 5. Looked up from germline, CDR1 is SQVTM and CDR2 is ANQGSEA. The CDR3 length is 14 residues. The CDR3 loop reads CSVELDRATGELFF. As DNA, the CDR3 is TGCAGCGTTGAGCTTGACAGGGCCACCGGGGAGCTGTTTTTT.

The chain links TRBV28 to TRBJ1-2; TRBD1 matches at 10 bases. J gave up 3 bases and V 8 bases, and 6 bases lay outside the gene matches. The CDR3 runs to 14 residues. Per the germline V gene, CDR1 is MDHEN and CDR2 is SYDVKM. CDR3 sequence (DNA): TGTGCCAGCGGCAGAGGGACAGGGGACTATGGCTACACCTTC. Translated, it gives CASGRGTGDYGYTF.

CDR3 loop: CASSQDRLGTGNTEAFF. The CDR3, as DNA: TGTGCCAGCAGCCAGGATCGACTGGGAACAGGGAACACTGAAGCTTTCTTT. The V gene is TRBV4-2, the J gene TRBJ1-1, with a possible D match to TRBD1 (5 bases). Germline-derived CDR1 and CDR2 are LGHNA and YNFKEQ. Trimming shortened V by 3 bases and J by 1 base, and 18 bases separated the two germline ends. The CDR3 consists of 17 residues.

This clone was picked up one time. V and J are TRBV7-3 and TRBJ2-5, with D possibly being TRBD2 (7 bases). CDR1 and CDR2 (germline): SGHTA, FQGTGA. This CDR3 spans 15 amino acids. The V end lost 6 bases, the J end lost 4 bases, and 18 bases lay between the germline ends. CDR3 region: CASRRGGGDGETQYF. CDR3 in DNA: TGTGCCAGCAGACGAGGCGGGGGCGATGGAGAGACCCAGTACTTC. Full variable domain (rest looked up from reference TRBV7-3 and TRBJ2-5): GAGVSQTPSNKVTEKGKYVELRCDPISGHTALYWYRQSLGQGPEFLIYFQGTGAADDSGLPNDRFFAVRPEGSVSTLKIQRTERGDSAVYLCASRRGGGDGETQYFGPGTRLLVL.

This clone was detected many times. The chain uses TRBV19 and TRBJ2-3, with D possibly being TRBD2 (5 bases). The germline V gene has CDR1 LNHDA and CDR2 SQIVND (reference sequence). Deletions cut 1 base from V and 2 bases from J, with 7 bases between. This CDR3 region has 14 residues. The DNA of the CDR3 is TGTGCCAGTAGTATAGGAGGGCACACAGATACGCAGTATTTT. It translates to CASSIGGHTDTQYF.

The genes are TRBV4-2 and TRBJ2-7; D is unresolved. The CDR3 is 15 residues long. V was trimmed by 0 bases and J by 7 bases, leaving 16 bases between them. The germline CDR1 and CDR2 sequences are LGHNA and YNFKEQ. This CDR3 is CASSQDSDSTWEQYF. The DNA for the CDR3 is TGTGCCAGCAGCCAAGACAGCGACTCTACTTGGGAGCAGTACTTC.

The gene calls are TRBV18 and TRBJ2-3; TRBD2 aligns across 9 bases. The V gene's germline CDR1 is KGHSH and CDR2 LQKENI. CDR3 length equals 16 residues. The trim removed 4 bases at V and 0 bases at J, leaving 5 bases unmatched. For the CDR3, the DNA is TGTGCCAGCTCACTTAATCTAGCGGGGAGCACAGATACGCAGTATTTT. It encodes CASSLNLAGSTDTQYF.

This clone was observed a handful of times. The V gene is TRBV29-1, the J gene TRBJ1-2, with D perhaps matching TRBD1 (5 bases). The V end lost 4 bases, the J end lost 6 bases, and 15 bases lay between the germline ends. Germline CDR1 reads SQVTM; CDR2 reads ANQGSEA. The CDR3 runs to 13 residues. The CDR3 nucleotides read TGCAGCGTTGCTCGGCAAGGGGTCGATGGCTACACCTTC. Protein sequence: CSVARQGVDGYTF.

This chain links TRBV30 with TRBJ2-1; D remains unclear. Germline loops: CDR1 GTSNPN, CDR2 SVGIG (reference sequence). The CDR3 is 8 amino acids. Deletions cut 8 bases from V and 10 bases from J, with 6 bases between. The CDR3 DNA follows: TGTGCCATCCGGGAGCAGTTCTTC. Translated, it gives CAIREQFF.

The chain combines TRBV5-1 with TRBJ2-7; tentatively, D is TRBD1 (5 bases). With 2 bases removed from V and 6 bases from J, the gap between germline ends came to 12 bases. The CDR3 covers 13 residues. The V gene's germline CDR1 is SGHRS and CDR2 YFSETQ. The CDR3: CASSLDPGREQYF. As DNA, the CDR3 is TGCGCCAGCAGCTTAGACCCAGGGCGCGAGCAGTACTTC.

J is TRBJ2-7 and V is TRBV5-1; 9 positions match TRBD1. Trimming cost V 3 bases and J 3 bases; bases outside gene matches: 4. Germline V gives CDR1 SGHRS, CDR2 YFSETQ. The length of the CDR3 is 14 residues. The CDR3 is CASSWGQGGYEQYF. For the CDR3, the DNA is TGCGCCAGCAGCTGGGGACAGGGAGGCTACGAGCAGTACTTC.

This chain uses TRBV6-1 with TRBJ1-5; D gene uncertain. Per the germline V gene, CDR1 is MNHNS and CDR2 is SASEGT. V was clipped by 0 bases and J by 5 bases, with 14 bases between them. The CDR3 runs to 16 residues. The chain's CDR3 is CASSEARERTYQPQHF. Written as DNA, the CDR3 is TGTGCCAGCAGTGAAGCGCGGGAGAGAACTTATCAGCCCCAGCATTTT.